These T cell receptor beta chains were read from a single sample in a study of cytomegalovirus exposure and HLA in healthy donors. Sequencing was performed with immunoSEQ multiplex PCR; in TCRdb, only in-frame clones are kept and a portion is missing. The sample includes fewer than 150,000 clones, around 82% of them seen just once. Sequenced material: PBMCs. The receptors derive from a woman aged 30 to 39 in good health and CMV-seropositive. Each CDR3 is given with its conserved first and last residue. The D gene is left open where the match is weak. Where a row states a size, it is once, few, many or the class of an expanded clone; other rows omit it.

cdr3_aa cdr3_nt d_call cdr3_length v_call clone_size j_call
CASERGGRDYEQYF TGTGCCAGCGAGAGAGGGGGCAGAGACTACGAGCAGTACTTC TRBD1 14 TRBV6-1 . TRBJ2-7
CATSGGTTNYGYTF TGTGCCACCAGCGGAGGGACAACTAACTATGGCTACACCTTC . 14 TRBV15 . TRBJ1-2
CASRNSGRASEQYF TGTGCCAGCAGGAATAGCGGGAGGGCCTCCGAGCAGTACTTC TRBD2 14 TRBV6-5 few TRBJ2-7
CASSPGQGDLYEQYF TGTGCCAGCTCACCAGGACAGGGGGATCTCTACGAGCAGTACTTC TRBD1 15 TRBV18 few TRBJ2-7
CASSLDRNYRGAEAFF TGTGCCAGCAGTTTAGATCGCAATTACAGGGGGGCTGAAGCTTTCTTT TRBD1 16 TRBV27 once TRBJ1-1
CASSSNSQETQYF TGTGCCAGCAGCTCCAACAGTCAAGAGACCCAGTACTTC . 13 TRBV13 . TRBJ2-5
CASSAGQQISNQPQHF TGTGCCAGCAGCGCGGGACAGCAGATTAGCAATCAGCCCCAGCATTTT TRBD1 16 TRBV5-8 . TRBJ1-5
CASSWGTRPGELFF TGTGCCAGCAGCTGGGGGACTAGACCCGGGGAGCTGTTTTTT TRBD2 14 TRBV5-6 . TRBJ2-2
CASSQFTFSGAWKGSEQFF TGTGCCAGTAGTCAATTTACCTTTAGCGGAGCCTGGAAAGGGAGTGAGCAGTTCTTC . 19 TRBV19 few TRBJ2-1
CASSIGRGGAGGTEAFF TGTGCCAGTAGTATAGGTCGGGGGGGCGCGGGAGGGACTGAAGCTTTCTTT . 17 TRBV19 . TRBJ1-1
CASTYDQGNTEAFF TGTGCCAGCACCTACGATCAGGGGAACACTGAAGCTTTCTTT . 14 TRBV6-1 once TRBJ1-1
CASSLGGGQGSPLHF TGTGCCAGCAGCTTAGGGGGGGGACAAGGCTCACCCCTCCACTTT . 15 TRBV11-3 . TRBJ1-6
CASSATGGGYGYTF TGTGCCAGCAGTGCGACAGGGGGCGGCTATGGCTACACCTTC TRBD1 14 TRBV6-1 few TRBJ1-2
CASRRTVGTEAFF TGTGCCAGCAGAAGGACAGTGGGGACTGAAGCTTTCTTT . 13 TRBV27 . TRBJ1-1
CASSLRTGGRDGYTF TGTGCCAGTAGTCTTAGGACAGGGGGCAGGGACGGCTACACCTTC TRBD1 15 TRBV19 . TRBJ1-2
CAWSAARTSGAQETQYF TGTGCCTGGAGTGCCGCCCGGACTAGCGGGGCCCAAGAGACCCAGTACTTC TRBD2 17 TRBV30 . TRBJ2-5
CASSRNRGLTGELFF TGTGCCAGCAGCCGGAACAGGGGGCTCACCGGGGAGCTGTTTTTT TRBD1 15 TRBV5-4 . TRBJ2-2
CASSFYRDRTYEQYF TGTGCCAGCAGTTTCTACCGGGACAGAACCTACGAGCAGTACTTC TRBD1 15 TRBV6-1 . TRBJ2-7